The clone carrying this T cell receptor (beta chain) has a count of ten or more. The antigen remains unidentified. Regarding time point: persistent/refractory GD, antithyroid drugs over 5 years with positive TRAb. TCR sequences were obtained from RNA taken from PBMCs. This entry is derived from a study of regulatory T cells in long-lasting Graves disease. Study-wide results and caveats: The TCR repertoire of persistent Graves' patients was less diverse than that of newly diagnosed ones. Under persistent disease, TRBV28, TRBJ1-2 and TRBJ2-5 were used preferentially.

Trimming took 4 bases from V and 4 from J, leaving 16 bases between them. The V gene's germline CDR1 is SQVTM and CDR2 ANQGSEA. This CDR3 spans 15 amino acids. Arm-PCR of CDR3 regions with iRepertoire HTBI primers generated TCR beta libraries. TCRdb fed the multiplex PCR reads into MiXCR, producing one record per CDR3 protein. The sample includes a few hundred thousand distinct CDR3 sequences, roughly 25% of them seen just once. The clonotype originates from a middle-aged woman with Graves disease. The source material was peripheral blood mononuclear cells (PBMCs), sampled when the disease was refractory, from a patient treated with antithyroid drugs. This chain links TRBV29-1 with TRBJ2-2; D remains ambiguous. CDR3: CSVGSELYGTGELFF. The DNA of the CDR3 is TGCAGCGTTGGAAGTGAGTTGTATGGCACCGGGGAGCTGTTTTTT.